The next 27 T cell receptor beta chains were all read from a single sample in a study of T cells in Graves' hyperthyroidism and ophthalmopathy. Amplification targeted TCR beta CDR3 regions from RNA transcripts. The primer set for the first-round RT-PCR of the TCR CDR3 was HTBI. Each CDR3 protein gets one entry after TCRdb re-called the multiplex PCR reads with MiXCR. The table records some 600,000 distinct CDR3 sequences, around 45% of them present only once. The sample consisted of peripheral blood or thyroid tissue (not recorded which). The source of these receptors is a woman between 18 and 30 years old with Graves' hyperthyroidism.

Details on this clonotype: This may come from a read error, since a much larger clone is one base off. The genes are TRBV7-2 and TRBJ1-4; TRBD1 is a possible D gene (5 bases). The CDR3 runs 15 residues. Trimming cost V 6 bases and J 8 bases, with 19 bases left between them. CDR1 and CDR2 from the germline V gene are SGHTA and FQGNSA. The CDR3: CASRQTGAGREKLFF. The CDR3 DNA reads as TGTGCCAGCAGGCAAACCGGGGCAGGGCGGGAAAAACTGTTTTTT.

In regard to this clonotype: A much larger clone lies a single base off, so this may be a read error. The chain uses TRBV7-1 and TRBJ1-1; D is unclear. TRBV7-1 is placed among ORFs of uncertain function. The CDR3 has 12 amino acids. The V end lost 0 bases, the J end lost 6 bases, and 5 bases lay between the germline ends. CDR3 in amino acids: CASSSADSEAFF. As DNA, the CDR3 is TGTGCCAGCAGCTCAGCAGATTCTGAAGCTTTCTTT.

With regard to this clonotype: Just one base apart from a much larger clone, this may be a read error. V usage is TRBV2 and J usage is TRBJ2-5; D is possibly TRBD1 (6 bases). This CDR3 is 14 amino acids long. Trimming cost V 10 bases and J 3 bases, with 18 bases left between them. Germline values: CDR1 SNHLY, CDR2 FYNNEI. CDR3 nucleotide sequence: TGTGCCATCAGCCCCTCACAGGGAGAAGAGACCCAGTACTTC. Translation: CAISPSQGEETQYF.

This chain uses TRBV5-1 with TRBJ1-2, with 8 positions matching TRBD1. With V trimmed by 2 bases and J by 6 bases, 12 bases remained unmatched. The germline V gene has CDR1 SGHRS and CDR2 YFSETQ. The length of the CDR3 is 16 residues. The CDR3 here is CASSFAQGALVDGYTF. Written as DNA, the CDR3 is TGCGCCAGCAGCTTCGCTCAGGGGGCGCTCGTAGATGGCTACACCTTC.

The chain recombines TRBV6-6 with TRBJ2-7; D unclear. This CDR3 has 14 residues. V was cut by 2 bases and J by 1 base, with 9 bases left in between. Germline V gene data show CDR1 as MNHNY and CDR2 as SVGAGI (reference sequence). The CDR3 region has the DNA TGTGCCAGCAGTTACCCCCTTGTTTCCTACGAGCAGTACTTC. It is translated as CASSYPLVSYEQYF.

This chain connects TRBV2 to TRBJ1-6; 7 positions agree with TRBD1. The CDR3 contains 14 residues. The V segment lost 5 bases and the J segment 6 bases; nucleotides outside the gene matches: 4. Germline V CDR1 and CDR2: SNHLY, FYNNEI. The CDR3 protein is CASSYGDSNSPLHF. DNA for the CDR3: TGTGCCAGCAGTTATGGGGACAGTAATTCACCCCTCCACTTT.

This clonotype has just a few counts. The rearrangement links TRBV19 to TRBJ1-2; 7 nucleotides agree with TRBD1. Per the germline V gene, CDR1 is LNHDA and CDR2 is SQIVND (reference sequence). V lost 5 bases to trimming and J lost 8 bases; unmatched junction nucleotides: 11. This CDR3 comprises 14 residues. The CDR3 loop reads CASSWSGGHFGYTF. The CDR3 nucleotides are TGTGCCAGTAGTTGGTCAGGGGGGCACTTCGGCTACACCTTC.

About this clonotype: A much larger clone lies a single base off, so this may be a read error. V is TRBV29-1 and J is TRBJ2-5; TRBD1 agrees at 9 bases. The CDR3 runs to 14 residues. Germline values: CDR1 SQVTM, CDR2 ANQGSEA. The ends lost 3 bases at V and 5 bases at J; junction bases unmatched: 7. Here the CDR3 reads CSVDGTGNVETQYF. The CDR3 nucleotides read TGCAGCGTTGATGGGACAGGGAACGTGGAGACCCAGTACTTC.

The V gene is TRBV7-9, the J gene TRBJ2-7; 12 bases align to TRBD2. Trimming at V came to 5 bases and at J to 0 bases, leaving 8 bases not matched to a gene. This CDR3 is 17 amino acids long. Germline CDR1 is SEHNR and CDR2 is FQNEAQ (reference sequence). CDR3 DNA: TGTGCCAGCAGCCCATTAGGACTAGCGGGGATCTCCTACGAGCAGTACTTC. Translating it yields CASSPLGLAGISYEQYF.

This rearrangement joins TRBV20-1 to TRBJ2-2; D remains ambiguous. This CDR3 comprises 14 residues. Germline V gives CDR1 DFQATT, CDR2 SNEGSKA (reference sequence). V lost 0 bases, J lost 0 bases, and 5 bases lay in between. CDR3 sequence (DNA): TGCAGTGCTAGAGAAGGCGCGAACACCGGGGAGCTGTTTTTT. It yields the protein CSAREGANTGELFF.

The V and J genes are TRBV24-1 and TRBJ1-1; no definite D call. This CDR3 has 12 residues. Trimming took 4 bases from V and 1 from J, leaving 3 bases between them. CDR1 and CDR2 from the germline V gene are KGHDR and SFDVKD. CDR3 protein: CATSDRNTEAFF. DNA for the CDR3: TGTGCCACCAGTGACCGGAACACTGAAGCTTTCTTT.

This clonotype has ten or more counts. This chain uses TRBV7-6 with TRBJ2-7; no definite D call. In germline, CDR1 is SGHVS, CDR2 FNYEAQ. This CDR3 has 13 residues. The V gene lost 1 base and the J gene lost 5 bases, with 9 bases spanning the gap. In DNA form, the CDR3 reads TGTGCCAGCAGCTTAGTTATGCTTGACGAGCAGTACTTC. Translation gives CASSLVMLDEQYF.

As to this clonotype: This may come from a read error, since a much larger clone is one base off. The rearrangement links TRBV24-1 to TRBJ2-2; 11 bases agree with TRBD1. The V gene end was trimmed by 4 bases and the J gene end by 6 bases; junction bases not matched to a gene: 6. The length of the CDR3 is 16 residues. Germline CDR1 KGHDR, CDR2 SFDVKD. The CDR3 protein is CATSETGTGGSGELFF. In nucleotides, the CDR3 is TGTGCCACCAGTGAGACCGGGACAGGGGGGTCCGGGGAGCTGTTTTTT.

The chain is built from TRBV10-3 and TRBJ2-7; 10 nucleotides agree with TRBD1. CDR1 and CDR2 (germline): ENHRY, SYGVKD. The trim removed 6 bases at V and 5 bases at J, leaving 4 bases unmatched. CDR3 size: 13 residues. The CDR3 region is CAIRGTGVDEQYF. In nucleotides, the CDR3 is TGTGCCATCAGAGGGACAGGGGTGGACGAGCAGTACTTC.

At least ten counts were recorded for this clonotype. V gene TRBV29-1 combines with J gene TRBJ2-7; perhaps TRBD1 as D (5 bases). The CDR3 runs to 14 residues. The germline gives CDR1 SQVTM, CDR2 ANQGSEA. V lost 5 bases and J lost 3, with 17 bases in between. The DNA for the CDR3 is TGCAGCGTTATGACAGACCTCCTCAGCTACGAGCAGTACTTC. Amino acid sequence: CSVMTDLLSYEQYF.

The CDR3 DNA sequence: TGTGCCAGCAGCCTTACTAGCAGTGCTACGTACGAGCAGTACTTC. It encodes CASSLTSSATYEQYF. The chain combines TRBV11-1 with TRBJ2-7; D is possibly TRBD2 (6 bases). CDR1 and CDR2 (germline): SGHAT, FQDESV (reference sequence). This CDR3 spans 15 amino acids. V lost 5 bases, J lost 4 bases, and 18 bases lay in between.

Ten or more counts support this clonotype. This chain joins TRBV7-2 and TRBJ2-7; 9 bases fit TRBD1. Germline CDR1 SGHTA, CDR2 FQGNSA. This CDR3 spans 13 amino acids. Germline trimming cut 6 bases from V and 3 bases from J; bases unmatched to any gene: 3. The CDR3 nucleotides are TGTGCCAGCAGTCGGACAGGGGACTACGAGCAGTACTTC. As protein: CASSRTGDYEQYF.

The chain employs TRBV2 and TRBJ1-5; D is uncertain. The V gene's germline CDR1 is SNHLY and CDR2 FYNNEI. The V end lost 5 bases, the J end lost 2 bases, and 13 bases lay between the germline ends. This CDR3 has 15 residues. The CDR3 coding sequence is TGTGCCAGCAGTTACTCGAGCTCGGGCAATCAGCCCCAGCATTTT. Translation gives CASSYSSSGNQPQHF.

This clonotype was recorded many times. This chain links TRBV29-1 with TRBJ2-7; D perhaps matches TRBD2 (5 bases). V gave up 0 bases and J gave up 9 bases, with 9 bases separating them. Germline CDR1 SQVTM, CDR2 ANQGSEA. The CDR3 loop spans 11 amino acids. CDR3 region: CSVEDSGGQYF. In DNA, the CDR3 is TGCAGCGTTGAAGATAGTGGAGGGCAGTACTTC.

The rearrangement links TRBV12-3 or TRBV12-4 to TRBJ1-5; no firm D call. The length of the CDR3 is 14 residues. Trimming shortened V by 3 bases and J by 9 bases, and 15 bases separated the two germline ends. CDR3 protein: CASSFGRLSGPQHF. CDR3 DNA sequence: TGTGCCAGCAGTTTCGGGCGGCTCTCTGGGCCCCAGCATTTT.

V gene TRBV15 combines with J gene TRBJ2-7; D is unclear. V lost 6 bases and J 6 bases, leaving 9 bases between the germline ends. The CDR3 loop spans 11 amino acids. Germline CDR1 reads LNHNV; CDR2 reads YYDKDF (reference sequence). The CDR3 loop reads CATRSAAEQYF. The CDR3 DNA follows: TGTGCCACCAGGAGTGCGGCCGAGCAGTACTTC.

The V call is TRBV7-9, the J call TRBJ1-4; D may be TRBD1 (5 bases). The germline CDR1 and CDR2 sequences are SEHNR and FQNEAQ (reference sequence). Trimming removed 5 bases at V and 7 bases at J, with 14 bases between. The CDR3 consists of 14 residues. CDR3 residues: CASSPRGAVEKLFF. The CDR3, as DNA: TGTGCCAGCAGCCCCCGAGGGGCGGTTGAAAAACTGTTTTTT.

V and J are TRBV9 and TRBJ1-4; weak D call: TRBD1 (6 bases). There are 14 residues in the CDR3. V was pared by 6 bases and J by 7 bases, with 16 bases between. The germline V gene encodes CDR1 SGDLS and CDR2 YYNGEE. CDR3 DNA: TGTGCCAGCACTATAGGGGGGTCTGGTGAAAAACTGTTTTTT. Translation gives CASTIGGSGEKLFF.

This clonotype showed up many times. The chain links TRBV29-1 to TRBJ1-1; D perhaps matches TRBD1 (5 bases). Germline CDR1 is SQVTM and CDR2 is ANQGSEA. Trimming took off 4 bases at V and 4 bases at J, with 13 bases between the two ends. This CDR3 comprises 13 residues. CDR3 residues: CSVAGFMGTEAFF. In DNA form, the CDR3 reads TGCAGCGTTGCAGGGTTTATGGGCACTGAAGCTTTCTTT.

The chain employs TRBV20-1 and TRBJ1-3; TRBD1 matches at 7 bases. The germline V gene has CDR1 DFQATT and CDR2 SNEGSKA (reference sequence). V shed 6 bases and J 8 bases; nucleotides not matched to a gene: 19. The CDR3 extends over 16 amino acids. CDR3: CSAIAGTADYGYTIYF. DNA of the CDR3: TGCAGTGCCATTGCCGGGACAGCTGACTATGGCTACACCATATATTTT.

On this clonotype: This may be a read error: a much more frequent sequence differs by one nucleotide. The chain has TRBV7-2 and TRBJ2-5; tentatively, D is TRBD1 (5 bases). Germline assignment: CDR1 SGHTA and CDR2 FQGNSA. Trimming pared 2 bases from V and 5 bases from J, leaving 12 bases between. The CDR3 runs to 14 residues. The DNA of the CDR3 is TGTGCCAGCAGCTTAAGGGGCTCAGTGGAGACCCAGTACTTC. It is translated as CASSLRGSVETQYF. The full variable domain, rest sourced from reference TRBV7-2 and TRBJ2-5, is GAGVSQSPSNKVTEKGKDVELRCDPISGHTALYWYRQSLGQGLEFLIYFQGNSAPDKSGLPSDRFSAERTGGSVSTLTIQRTQQEDSAVYLCASSLRGSVETQYFGPGTRLLVL.

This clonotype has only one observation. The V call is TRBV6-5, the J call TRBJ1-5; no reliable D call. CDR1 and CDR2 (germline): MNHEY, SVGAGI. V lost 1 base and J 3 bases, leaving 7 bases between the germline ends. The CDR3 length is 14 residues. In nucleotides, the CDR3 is TGTGCCAGCAGTTACTACAGCCTCAATCAGCCCCAGCATTTT. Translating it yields CASSYYSLNQPQHF.